The 19 T cell receptor beta chains below were found in one sample sequenced in a study of blood T cell repertoires in COVID-19. The data were produced by immunoSEQ multiplex PCR, yet TCRdb's version contains in-frame clones alone and is incomplete. Of 210,000 or so clones in the sample, around 86% are singletons; the top ten hold about 4.8%. Sequencing input: peripheral blood. All receptors derive from a man in his fifties with acute or convalescent COVID-19.

This rearrangement joins TRBV11-3 to TRBJ1-6, with D unclear. CDR1 and CDR2 from the germline V gene are SGHNT and YENEEA. The V and J ends lost 1 base and 7 bases respectively, with 5 bases between them. This CDR3 comprises 13 residues. The CDR3 DNA reads TGTGCCAGCAGCTTAGGGCTCAATTCACCCCTCCACTTT. Translation gives CASSLGLNSPLHF.

With respect to this clone: Relative to the germline gene, one junction end is altered; a read error may explain this. The chain has TRBV6-4 and TRBJ1-2; 10 nucleotides match TRBD1. This CDR3 spans 12 amino acids. Germline V CDR1 and CDR2: MRHNA, SNTAGT. The CDR3 coding sequence is TGTGCCAGCAGGGGTGCGTCCGGGACAGGGGCCTTC. It encodes CASRGASGTGAF.

About this clone itself: The same CDR3 arises from other DNA sequences in this sample as well. The J gene is TRBJ1-5, the V gene TRBV7-9, with 8 bases matching TRBD1. The CDR3 sequence is 14 residues long. With V trimmed by 2 bases and J by 5 bases, 2 bases remained unmatched. Germline CDR1 SEHNR, CDR2 FQNEAQ (reference sequence). CDR3 DNA sequence: TGTGCCAGCAGCTTAACAGGGGGAGATCAGCCCCAGCATTTT. Its translation is CASSLTGGDQPQHF.

This chain uses TRBV12-5 with TRBJ2-3; possible D gene TRBD2, 6 bases. The germline V and J ends were trimmed by 1 base and 1 base, with 12 bases remaining between them. The CDR3 is made up of 16 amino acids. The germline gives CDR1 LGHNT, CDR2 FRNRAP. The CDR3 loop reads CASGLAGGYGTDTQYF. The CDR3 DNA follows: TGTGCTAGTGGTTTGGCCGGGGGATACGGCACAGATACGCAGTATTTT.

The chain is built from TRBV5-4 and TRBJ1-2; 12 nucleotides align to TRBD1. V shed 0 bases and J 6 bases; nucleotides not matched to a gene: 3. CDR1 is SGHNT and CDR2 is YYREEE in the germline V gene (reference sequence). This CDR3 spans 15 amino acids. Here the CDR3 DNA reads TGTGCCAGCAGCTTGGTGGGGACAGGGGGCGATGGCTACACCTTC. Encoded protein: CASSLVGTGGDGYTF.

This chain's CDR3 is CASSYTGSWETQYF. Written as DNA, the CDR3 is TGTGCCAGCAGTTATACAGGGTCCTGGGAGACCCAGTACTTC. J is TRBJ2-5 and V is TRBV6-5; D might be TRBD1 (6 bases). Germline-derived CDR1 and CDR2 are MNHEY and SVGAGI. V was trimmed by 3 bases and J by 5 bases, leaving 13 bases between them. This CDR3 is built from 14 residues.

V and J are TRBV6-1 and TRBJ2-1; 9 nucleotides align to TRBD1. Germline assignment: CDR1 MNHNS and CDR2 SASEGT. J gave up 1 base and V 4 bases, and 5 bases lay outside the gene matches. The CDR3 runs 16 residues. The CDR3 DNA reads as TGTGCCAGCAGTGTTACAGGGGGCCGTTCCTACAATGAGCAGTTCTTC. Its protein is CASSVTGGRSYNEQFF.

This clone showed up just a few times. J is TRBJ1-1 and V is TRBV2; D may be TRBD1 (5 bases). This CDR3 spans 15 amino acids. V shed 0 bases and J shed 7 bases, with 15 bases lying between them. The germline V gene has CDR1 SNHLY and CDR2 FYNNEI. CDR3 sequence (DNA): TGTGCCAGCAGTGAAGCGTGGGGCAGGATGATTGAAGCTTTCTTT. Protein product: CASSEAWGRMIEAFF.

The chain joins TRBV6-1 to TRBJ2-3, with TRBD2 matching over 9 bases. This CDR3 is built from 17 residues. From germline, CDR1 is MNHNS and CDR2 SASEGT. The V and J ends lost 3 bases and 4 bases, in that order; junction bases with no gene match: 11. The CDR3 nucleotides are TGTGCCAGCAGTGACCATCGCGGGGGGGCCGGACCAGATACGCAGTATTTT. Amino acid sequence: CASSDHRGGAGPDTQYF.

The chain employs TRBV25-1 and TRBJ2-3, with 12 bases matching TRBD1. Germline V lookup: CDR1 MGHDK, CDR2 SYGVNS. Unmatched junction bases numbered 5, after V lost 3 bases and J lost 4 bases. The CDR3 totals 16 residues. The CDR3 region has the DNA TGTGCCAGCAGTGAGGGACAGGGGGCAGGGGCAGATACGCAGTATTTT. Its translation: CASSEGQGAGADTQYF.

This clone has only one observation. The V gene is TRBV4-1, the J gene TRBJ2-2, with TRBD1 matching over 7 bases. After removal of 5 bases from V and 5 bases from J, the junction contained 2 bases not matched to a gene. There are 13 residues in the CDR3. In germline, CDR1 is MGHRA, CDR2 YSYEKL. The chain's CDR3 is CASSAQGTGELFF. The CDR3 coding sequence is TGCGCCAGCAGCGCACAGGGGACCGGGGAGCTGTTTTTT.

This clone was seen a single time. The genes are TRBV30 and TRBJ1-6, with D possibly TRBD1 on 5 matching bases. Trimming took 2 bases from V and 7 from J, leaving 9 bases between them. CDR1 and CDR2 from the germline V gene are GTSNPN and SVGIG (reference sequence). CDR3 length: 13 residues. CDR3 residues: CAWSLRQNSPLHF. The CDR3 nucleotides read TGTGCCTGGAGTCTCCGACAGAATTCACCCCTCCACTTT.

The rearrangement links TRBV5-5 to TRBJ1-5; the D gene is possibly TRBD1 (6 bases). The CDR3 is 14 residues long. The germline CDR1 and CDR2 sequences are SGHKS and YYEKEE (reference sequence). V lost 0 bases and J lost 2, with 6 bases in between. The CDR3 is CASSLAGGNQPQHF. CDR3 DNA: TGTGCCAGCAGCTTGGCAGGGGGCAATCAGCCCCAGCATTTT.

This rearrangement joins TRBV19 to TRBJ2-3; the match to TRBD2 covers 7 bases. The CDR3 is 15 amino acids. The trim removed 9 bases at V and 2 bases at J, leaving 11 bases unmatched. Germline loops: CDR1 LNHDA, CDR2 SQIVND (reference sequence). CDR3 nucleotides: TGTGCCAGCGGGGGGAGGGGTGAACCCACAGATACGCAGTATTTT. Its protein product is CASGGRGEPTDTQYF.

CDR3 loop: CASSQQGTEAFF. CDR3 sequence (DNA): TGTGCCAGCAGTCAGCAGGGCACTGAAGCTTTCTTT. The chain joins TRBV3-1 (or the pseudogene TRBV3-2) to TRBJ1-1; D may be TRBD1 (5 bases). Trimming removed 6 bases from V and 4 bases from J, with 9 bases in between. Germline V gene data show CDR1 as LGHDT and CDR2 as YNNKEL (reference sequence). This CDR3 is built from 12 residues.

Comments on this clone: The same CDR3 is also encoded by other DNA sequences in this sample. The genes are TRBV27 and TRBJ1-2, with D unresolved. Germline CDR1 reads MNHEY; CDR2 reads SMNVEV (reference sequence). The CDR3 loop spans 13 amino acids. V was shortened by 8 bases and J by 4 bases, with 14 bases between the two germline ends. The CDR3 spells CASSRARGYGYTF. The CDR3 DNA reads as TGTGCCAGCTCACGTGCCAGAGGCTATGGCTACACCTTC.

The chain is built from TRBV10-3 and TRBJ1-2, with 9 bases lining up with TRBD1. V was pared by 6 bases and J by 6 bases, with 8 bases of the junction left unmatched. CDR1 ENHRY and CDR2 SYGVKD come from the germline V gene. This CDR3 has 14 residues. This CDR3 reads CAISTTGTGNGYTF. The CDR3 nucleotides are TGTGCCATCAGCACCACCGGGACAGGGAATGGCTACACCTTC.

The rearrangement links TRBV6-1 to TRBJ1-2; D unresolved. The CDR3 runs 15 residues. V gave up 0 bases and J gave up 4 bases, with 12 bases separating them. Per the germline V gene, CDR1 is MNHNS and CDR2 is SASEGT. CDR3 amino acids: CASSEAVGRAYGYTF. The CDR3 nucleotides are TGTGCCAGCAGTGAAGCGGTGGGCAGAGCCTATGGCTACACCTTC.

The rearrangement uses TRBV4-1 and TRBJ2-7; 7 bases are shared with TRBD2. V lost 1 base, J lost 3 bases, and 9 bases stayed unmatched. This CDR3 is 16 amino acids long. Looked up from germline, CDR1 is MGHRA and CDR2 is YSYEKL. The CDR3 bases are TGCGCCAGCAGCCAAGTTTTTAGGACTAGGAGCTACGAGCAGTACTTC. It translates to CASSQVFRTRSYEQYF.